The clone carrying this TCR beta chain was seen repeatedly, ten times or more. These data come from a study of molecular identifiers for immune sequencing clone quantification. The V gene lost 3 bases and the J gene lost 4 bases, with 10 bases spanning the gap. The length of the CDR3 is 14 residues. Germline loops: CDR1 MNHEY, CDR2 SMNVEV (reference sequence). Both previously described methods and listed TCR primers were employed to make bulk TCR libraries. TCRdb independently ran MiXCR on the PCR reads; one entry per CDR3 protein. This sample yields under 650,000 distinct CDR3 sequences, of which 20% are seen a single time; 0.85% to 0.9% belongs to the top ten.

This chain joins TRBV27 and TRBJ1-5, with a weak D call TRBD1 (6 bases). Material for sequencing was naive CD8+ T cells from blood, with Jurkat cell RNA spiked in. The subset denotes: FACS-sorted CD8+CD4-CCR7+CD45RA+ naive T cells. The TCR sequence derives from a human donor in good health. Some libraries in this study had Jurkat cell RNA spiked in. The CDR3 nucleotides read TGTGCCAGCAGTTTCCTACAGGGTAATCAGCCCCAGCATTTT. As protein: CASSFLQGNQPQHF.